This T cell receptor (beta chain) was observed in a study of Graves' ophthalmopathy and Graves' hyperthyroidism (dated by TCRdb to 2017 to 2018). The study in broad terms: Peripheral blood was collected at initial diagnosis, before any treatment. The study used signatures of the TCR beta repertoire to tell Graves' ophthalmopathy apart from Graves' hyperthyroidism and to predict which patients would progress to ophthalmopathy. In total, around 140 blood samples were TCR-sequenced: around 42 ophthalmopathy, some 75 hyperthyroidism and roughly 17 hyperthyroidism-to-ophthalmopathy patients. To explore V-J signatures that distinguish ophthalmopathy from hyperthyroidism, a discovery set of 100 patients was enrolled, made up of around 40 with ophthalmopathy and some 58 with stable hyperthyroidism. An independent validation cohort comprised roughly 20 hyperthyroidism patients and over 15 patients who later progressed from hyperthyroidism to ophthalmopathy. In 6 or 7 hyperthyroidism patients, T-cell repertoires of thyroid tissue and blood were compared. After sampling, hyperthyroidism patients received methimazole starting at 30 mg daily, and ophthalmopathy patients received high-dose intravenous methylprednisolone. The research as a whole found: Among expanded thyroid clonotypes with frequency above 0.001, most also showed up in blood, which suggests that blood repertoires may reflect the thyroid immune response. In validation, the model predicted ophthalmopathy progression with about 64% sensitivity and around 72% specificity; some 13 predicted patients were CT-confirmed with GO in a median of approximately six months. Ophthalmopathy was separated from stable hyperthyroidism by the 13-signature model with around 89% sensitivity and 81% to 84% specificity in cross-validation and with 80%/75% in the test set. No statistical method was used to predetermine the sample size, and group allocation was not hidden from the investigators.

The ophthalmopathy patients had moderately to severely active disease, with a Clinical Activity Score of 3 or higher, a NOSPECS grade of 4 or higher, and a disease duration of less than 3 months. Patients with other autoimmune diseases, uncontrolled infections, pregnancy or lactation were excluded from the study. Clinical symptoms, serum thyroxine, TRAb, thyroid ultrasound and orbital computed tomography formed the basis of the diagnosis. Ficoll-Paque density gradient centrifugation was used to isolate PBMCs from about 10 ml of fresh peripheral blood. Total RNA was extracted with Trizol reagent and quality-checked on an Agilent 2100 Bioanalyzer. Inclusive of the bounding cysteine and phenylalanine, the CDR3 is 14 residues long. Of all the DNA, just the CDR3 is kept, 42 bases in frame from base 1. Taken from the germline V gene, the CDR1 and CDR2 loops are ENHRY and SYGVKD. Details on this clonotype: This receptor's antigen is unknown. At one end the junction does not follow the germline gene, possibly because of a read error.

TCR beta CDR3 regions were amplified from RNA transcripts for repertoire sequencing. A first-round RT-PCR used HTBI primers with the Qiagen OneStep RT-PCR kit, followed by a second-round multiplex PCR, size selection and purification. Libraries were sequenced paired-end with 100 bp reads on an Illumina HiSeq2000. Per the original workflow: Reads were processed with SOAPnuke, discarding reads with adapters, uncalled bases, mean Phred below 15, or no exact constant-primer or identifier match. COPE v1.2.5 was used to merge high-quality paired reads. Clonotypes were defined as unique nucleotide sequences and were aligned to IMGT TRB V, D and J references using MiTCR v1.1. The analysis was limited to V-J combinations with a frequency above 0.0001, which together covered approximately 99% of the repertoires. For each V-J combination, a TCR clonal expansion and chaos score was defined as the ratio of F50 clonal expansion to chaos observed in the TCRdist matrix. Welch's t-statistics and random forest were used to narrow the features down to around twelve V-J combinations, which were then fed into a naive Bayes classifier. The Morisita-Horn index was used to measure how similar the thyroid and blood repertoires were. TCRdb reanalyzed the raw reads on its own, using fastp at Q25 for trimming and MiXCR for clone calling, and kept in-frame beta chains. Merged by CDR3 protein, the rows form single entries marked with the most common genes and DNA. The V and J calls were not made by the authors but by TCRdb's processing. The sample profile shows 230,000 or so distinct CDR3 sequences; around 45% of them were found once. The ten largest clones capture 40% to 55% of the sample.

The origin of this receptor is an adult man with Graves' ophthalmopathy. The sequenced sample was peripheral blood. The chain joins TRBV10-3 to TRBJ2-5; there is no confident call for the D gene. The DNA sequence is TGTGCCAGCAGTGAATTTGCAGTTCAAGAGACCCAGTACTTC. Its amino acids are CASSEFAVQETQYF.